Listed below are T cell receptor beta chains from one sample, sequenced in a study of T cell changes during pregnancy in multiple sclerosis. Method: immunoSEQ multiplex PCR; TCRdb's copy keeps in-frame clones and lacks some. The sample lists 40,000 or so clones, around 90% occurring once. Specimen: CD8+ T cells from peripheral blood mononuclear cells, collected in the first trimester of pregnancy. The receptor set was obtained from a female donor with multiple sclerosis, enrolled in a pregnancy study. The CDR3 runs from the conserved cysteine through the conserved F or W. D genes are given only for firm matches. Only part of the rows carry a size: once, few, many, or a class if the clone is expanded.

j_call | v_call | d_call | clone_size | cdr3_aa | cdr3_nt
TRBJ2-3 | TRBV7-8 | TRBD1 | . | CASSTGGRWDTQYF | TGTGCCAGCAGCACAGGGGGCCGCTGGGATACGCAGTATTTT
TRBJ2-4 | TRBV7-3 | TRBD1 | . | CASSLMGDRGNIQYF | TGTGCCAGCAGCTTAATGGGGGACAGGGGAAACATTCAGTACTTC
TRBJ2-7 | TRBV5-5 | TRBD2 | . | CASHTSGVYEQYF | TGTGCCAGCCATACTAGCGGGGTCTACGAGCAGTACTTC
TRBJ2-7 | TRBV13 | . | . | CASSYVRGGGYEQYF | TGTGCCAGCAGCTACGTGCGGGGTGGCGGCTACGAGCAGTACTTC
TRBJ2-3 | TRBV6-4 | TRBD2 | . | CASRESAGHNTDTQYF | TGTGCCAGCAGGGAGTCAGCGGGGCACAACACAGATACGCAGTATTTT
TRBJ2-1 | TRBV9 | TRBD2 | . | CASSAGGSSYNEQFF | TGTGCCAGCAGCGCCGGGGGGAGCTCCTACAATGAGCAGTTCTTC
TRBJ2-2 | TRBV9 | . | once | CASSDPRSYTGELFF | TGTGCCAGCAGCGACCCTCGCAGTTACACCGGGGAGCTGTTTTTT
TRBJ2-5 | TRBV27 | TRBD1 | once | CASSTTGGEEAQYF | TGTGCCAGCAGTACGACAGGGGGCGAGGAGGCCCAGTACTTC
TRBJ2-7 | TRBV6-1 | TRBD1 | . | CASSDGTGDEQYF | TGTGCCAGCAGTGACGGGACAGGAGACGAGCAGTACTTC
TRBJ2-7 | TRBV11-3 | TRBD1 | . | CASSSGQGATYEQYF | TGTGCCAGCAGCTCCGGACAGGGCGCAACCTACGAGCAGTACTTC
TRBJ2-2 | TRBV15 | . | . | CATSTPGVFPSGELFF | TGTGCCACCAGCACCCCGGGGGTCTTCCCCAGCGGGGAGCTGTTTTTT
TRBJ2-5 | TRBV7-3 | . | . | CASSPIGAGETQYF | TGTGCCAGCAGCCCTATTGGAGCGGGAGAGACCCAGTACTTC
TRBJ2-5 | TRBV21-1 | . | . | CASRAPLATLSETQYF | TGTGCCAGCAGAGCTCCATTAGCTACACTTTCTGAGACCCAGTACTTC
TRBJ1-6 | TRBV7-9 | . | . | CASSLVAGDSPLHF | TGTGCCAGCAGCTTAGTAGCAGGGGACTCACCCCTCCACTTT
TRBJ2-7 | TRBV9 | TRBD2 | . | CASSVGSGGAYEQYF | TGTGCCAGCAGCGTAGGTAGCGGGGGCGCCTACGAGCAGTACTTC
TRBJ2-1 | TRBV11-2 | . | . | CASSLMRGLRDEQFF | TGTGCCAGCAGCTTAATGCGGGGCCTGAGAGATGAGCAGTTCTTC
TRBJ1-6 | TRBV30 | . | . | CAWRPQTLYNSPLHF | TGTGCCTGGAGACCTCAGACACTTTATAATTCACCCCTCCACTTT